Shown below are 3 T cell receptor beta chains from a single sample sequenced in a study of T cells after yellow fever vaccination. TCRdb itself ran the 5' RACE reads through MiXCR, one entry per CDR3 protein. The table includes some 250,000 distinct CDR3 sequences, more than 3.5% detected once. The sample was PBMCs, taken 15 days after the yellow fever booster vaccination. The receptors originated from a man aged 18-30 years who received the YFV17D yellow fever vaccine.

At least ten counts were recorded for this clonotype. The chain has TRBV12-3 or TRBV12-4 and TRBJ1-4; 7 bases agree with TRBD1. After removal of 6 bases from V and 10 bases from J, the junction contained 5 bases not matched to a gene. The CDR3 is made up of 12 amino acids. CDR3 nucleotides: TGTGCCAGCAGGGAGGGGGCGAGAAAACTGTTTTTT. Amino acids: CASREGARKLFF.

This clonotype has at least ten counts. V usage is TRBV4-3 and J usage is TRBJ2-1; TRBD2 aligns across 8 bases. This CDR3 has 14 residues. Germline lookup yields CDR1 LGHNA and CDR2 YSLEER. The J segment lost 6 bases and the V segment lost 4 bases, leaving 5 bases of the junction unmatched. In DNA, the CDR3 is TGCGCCAGCAGCCGCGGCGGGGGGCTCAATGAGCAGTTCTTC. Its protein is CASSRGGGLNEQFF.

This clonotype has a count of ten or more. The chain couples TRBV5-1 to TRBJ2-7; 7 nucleotides line up with TRBD2. The CDR3 is 15 residues long. Germline CDR1 SGHRS, CDR2 YFSETQ. After removal of 0 bases from V and 2 bases from J, the junction contained 5 bases not matched to a gene. CDR3 in amino acids: CASSLGWGGAYEQYF. CDR3 nucleotide sequence: TGCGCCAGCAGCTTGGGCTGGGGGGGAGCCTACGAGCAGTACTTC.